This TCR beta chain was profiled in a study of shared clonotypes between healthy human individuals. Study results and caveats: Across subsets, estimated richness was generally greater for naive than for memory populations. Naive CD4 clonotypes were shared across a handful of donors at 5% to 6%. Non-shared clonotypes showed lower generation probabilities than clonotypes common to all four donors.

Original processing notes: Junction-only sequences without quality scores came from ImmunoSEQ, so filtering differed. Repertoires were generated with immunoSEQ multiplex PCR, while TCRdb's copy carries only in-frame clones and drops some. The V and J calls and clone size are taken from that table; D and trimming were inferred from the DNA. Of over 800,000 clones listed, over 90% are singletons. CD8 cells regarded as naive lacked CD45RO, were positively chosen for CCR7, and omitted terminally differentiated effector memory CD45RA+ cells. The junction had 3 bases not matched to a gene; V was cut back by 5 bases and J by 3 bases. There are 14 residues in the CDR3. Germline-derived CDR1 and CDR2 are SQVTM and ANQGSEA. A remark on this clone: Its antigen is unidentified.

The TCR originated in a young man in good health. J is TRBJ2-2 and V is TRBV29-1; TRBD1 matches at 10 bases. The sequenced sample was naive CD8+ T cells sorted from blood. CDR3 amino acids: CSVTGTGDTGELFF. The CDR3 region has the DNA TGCAGCGTTACCGGGACAGGGGACACCGGGGAGCTGTTTTTT.